This T cell receptor beta chain was recovered during a study of molecular identifiers for immune sequencing clone quantification. Between the trimmed V and J ends, which lost 3 bases and 5 bases, there was a span of 18 bases. Germline CDR1 reads LGHNA; CDR2 reads YSLEER. The CDR3 extends over 16 amino acids. Comments on this clonotype: A much larger clone lies a single base off, so this may be a read error. No conserved phenylalanine or tryptophan is present at the end of the CDR3, so a read error is the likely explanation.

TCRdb passed the PCR reads through MiXCR, listing each CDR3 protein once. The sample shows 300,000 to 350,000 distinct CDR3 sequences, over 20% of them seen only once. Naive CD8 T cells were FACS-sorted by CD8+CD4-CCR7+CD45RA+ markers. The chain has TRBV4-3 and TRBJ2-3; D remains unclear. This TCR was sampled from a human donor in good health. Some libraries in this study had Jurkat cell RNA spiked in. Specimen: naive CD8+ T cells from blood, with Jurkat cell RNA spiked in. The subset here: FACS-sorted CD8+CD4-CCR7+CD45RA+ naive T cells. The CDR3: CASSQTKALLGDTQYL. The CDR3 region has the DNA TGCGCCAGCAGCCAGACGAAGGCCTTGCTCGGAGATACGCAGTATCTT.